This T cell receptor beta chain is from a study of blood T cell repertoires in COVID-19. Study-wide context: Researchers got acute and convalescent COVID-19 samples from the United States, Italy and Spain. Nucleic acid was either cDNA or gDNA, and it came from T cells, B-cell-depleted T cells, or PBMCs.

The V and J ends lost 4 bases and 6 bases respectively, with 15 bases between them. The CDR3 length is 15 residues. CDR1 and CDR2 (germline): LGHDT, YNNKEL (reference sequence). Authors' processing steps: Nucleated cell counts were estimated from reference gene primer amplification. TCRdb's table, derived via immunoSEQ multiplex PCR, lists solely in-frame clones and lacks some. That table supplies the V and J calls and clone size; D and trimming were determined from the DNA. Here the sample spans about 230,000 clones, roughly four fifths being singletons. The sequenced sample consisted of peripheral blood. This TCR derives from a woman aged 45-59 years with acute or convalescent COVID-19. The chain carries TRBV3-1 (or the pseudogene TRBV3-2) and TRBJ1-4, with D possibly being TRBD1 (6 bases). This CDR3 reads CASSPRPGVDEKLFF. In nucleotides, the CDR3 is TGTGCCAGCAGCCCAAGGCCAGGGGTAGATGAAAAACTGTTTTTT.